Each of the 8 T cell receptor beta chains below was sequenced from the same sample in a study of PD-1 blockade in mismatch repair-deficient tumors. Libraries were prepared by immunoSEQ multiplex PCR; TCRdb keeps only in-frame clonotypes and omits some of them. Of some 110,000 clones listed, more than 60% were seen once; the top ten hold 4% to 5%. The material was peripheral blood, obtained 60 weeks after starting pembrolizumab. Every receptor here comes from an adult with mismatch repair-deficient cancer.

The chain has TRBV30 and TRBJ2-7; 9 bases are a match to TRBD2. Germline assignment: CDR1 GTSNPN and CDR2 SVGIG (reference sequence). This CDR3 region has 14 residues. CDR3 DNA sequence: TGTGGATTAGGCGGGAGGGCCGGTTCCTACGAGCAGTACTTC. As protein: CGLGGRAGSYEQYF.

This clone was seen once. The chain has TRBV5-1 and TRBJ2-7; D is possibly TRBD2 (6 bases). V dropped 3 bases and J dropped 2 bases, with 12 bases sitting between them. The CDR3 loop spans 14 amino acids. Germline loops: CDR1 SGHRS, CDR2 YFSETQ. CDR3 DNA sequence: TGCGCCAGCAGCTACCGGGACTCCGCCTACGAGCAGTACTTC. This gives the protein CASSYRDSAYEQYF. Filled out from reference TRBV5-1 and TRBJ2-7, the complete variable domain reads KAGVTQTPRYLIKTRGQQVTLSCSPISGHRSVSWYQQTPGQGLQFLFEYFSETQRNKGNFPGRFSGRQFSNSRSEMNVSTLELGDSALYLCASSYRDSAYEQYFGPGTRLTVT.

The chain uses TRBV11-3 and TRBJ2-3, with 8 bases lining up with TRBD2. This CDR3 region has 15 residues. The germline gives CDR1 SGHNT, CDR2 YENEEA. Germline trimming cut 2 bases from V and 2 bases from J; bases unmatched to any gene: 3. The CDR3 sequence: CASSLSGSDTDTQYF. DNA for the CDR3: TGTGCCAGCAGCTTAAGCGGGAGCGACACAGATACGCAGTATTTT.

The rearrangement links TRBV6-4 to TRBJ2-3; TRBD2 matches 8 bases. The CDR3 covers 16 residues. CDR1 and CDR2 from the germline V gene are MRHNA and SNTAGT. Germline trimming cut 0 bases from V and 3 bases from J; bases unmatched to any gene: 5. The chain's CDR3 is CASSDSLSGKTDTQYF. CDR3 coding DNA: TGTGCCAGCAGTGACTCTCTTAGCGGGAAAACAGATACGCAGTATTTT.

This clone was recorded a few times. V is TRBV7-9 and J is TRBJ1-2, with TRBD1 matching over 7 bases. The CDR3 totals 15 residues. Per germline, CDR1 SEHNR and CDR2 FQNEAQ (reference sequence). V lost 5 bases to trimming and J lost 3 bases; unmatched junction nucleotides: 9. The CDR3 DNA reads TGTGCCAGCAGCAGGGTACAGGGGATGGACTATGGCTACACCTTC. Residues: CASSRVQGMDYGYTF.

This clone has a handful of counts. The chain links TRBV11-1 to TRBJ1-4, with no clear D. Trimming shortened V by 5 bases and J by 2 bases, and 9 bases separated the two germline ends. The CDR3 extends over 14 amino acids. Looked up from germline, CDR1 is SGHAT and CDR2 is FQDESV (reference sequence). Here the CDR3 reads CASSRRATNEKLFF. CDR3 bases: TGTGCCAGCAGCCGCCGTGCTACTAATGAAAAACTGTTTTTT.

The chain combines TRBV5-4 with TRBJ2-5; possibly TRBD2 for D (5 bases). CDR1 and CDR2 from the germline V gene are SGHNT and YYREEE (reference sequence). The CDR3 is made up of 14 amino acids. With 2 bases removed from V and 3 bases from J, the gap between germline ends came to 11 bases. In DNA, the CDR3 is TGTGCCAGCAGCTTACGGGGTAGGAAAGAGACCCAGTACTTC. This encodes CASSLRGRKETQYF.

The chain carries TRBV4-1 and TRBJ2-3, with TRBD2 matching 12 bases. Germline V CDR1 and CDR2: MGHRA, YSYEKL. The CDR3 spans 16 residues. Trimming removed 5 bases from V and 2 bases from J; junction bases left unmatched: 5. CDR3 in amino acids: CASSKRLAGVTDTQYF. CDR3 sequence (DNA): TGCGCCAGCAGCAAGCGACTAGCGGGAGTCACAGATACGCAGTATTTT.